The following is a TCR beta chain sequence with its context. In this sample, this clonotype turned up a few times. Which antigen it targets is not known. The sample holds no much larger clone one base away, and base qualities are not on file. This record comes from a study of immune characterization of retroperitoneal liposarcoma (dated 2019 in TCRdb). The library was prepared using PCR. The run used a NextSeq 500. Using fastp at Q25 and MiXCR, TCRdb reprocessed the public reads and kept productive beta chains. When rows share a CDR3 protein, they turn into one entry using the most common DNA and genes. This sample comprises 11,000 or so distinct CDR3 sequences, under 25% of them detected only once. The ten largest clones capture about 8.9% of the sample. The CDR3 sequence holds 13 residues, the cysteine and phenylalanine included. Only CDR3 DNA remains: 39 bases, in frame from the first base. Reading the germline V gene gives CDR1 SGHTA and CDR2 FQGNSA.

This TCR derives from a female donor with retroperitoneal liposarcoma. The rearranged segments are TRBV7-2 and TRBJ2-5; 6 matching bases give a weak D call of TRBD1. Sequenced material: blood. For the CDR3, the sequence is CMSQGGPQETQYF. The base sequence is TGTATGTCTCAAGGGGGTCCTCAAGAGACCCAGTACTTC.